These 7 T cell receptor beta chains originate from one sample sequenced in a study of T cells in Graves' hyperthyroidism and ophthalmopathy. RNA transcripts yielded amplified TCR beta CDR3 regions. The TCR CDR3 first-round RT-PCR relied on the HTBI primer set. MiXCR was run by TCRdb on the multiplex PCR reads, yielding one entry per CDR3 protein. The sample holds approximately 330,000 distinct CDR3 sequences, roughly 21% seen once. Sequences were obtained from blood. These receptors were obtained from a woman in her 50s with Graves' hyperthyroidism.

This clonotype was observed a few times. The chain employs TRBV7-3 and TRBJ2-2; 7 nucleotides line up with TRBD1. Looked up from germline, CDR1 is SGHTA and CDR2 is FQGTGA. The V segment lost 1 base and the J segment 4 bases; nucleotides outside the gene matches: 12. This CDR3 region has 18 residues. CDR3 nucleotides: TGTGCCAGCAGCTTAAGAAGTAGGGGGCAGGCTCCCACCGGGGAGCTGTTTTTT. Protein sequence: CASSLRSRGQAPTGELFF.

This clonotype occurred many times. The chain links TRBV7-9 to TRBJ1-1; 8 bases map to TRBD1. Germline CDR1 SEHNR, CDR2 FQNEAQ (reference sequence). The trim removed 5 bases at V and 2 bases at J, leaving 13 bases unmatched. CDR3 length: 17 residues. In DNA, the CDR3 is TGTGCCAGCAGCCGGCTCTCAGGACAGGGCACTAACACTGAAGCTTTCTTT. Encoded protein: CASSRLSGQGTNTEAFF.

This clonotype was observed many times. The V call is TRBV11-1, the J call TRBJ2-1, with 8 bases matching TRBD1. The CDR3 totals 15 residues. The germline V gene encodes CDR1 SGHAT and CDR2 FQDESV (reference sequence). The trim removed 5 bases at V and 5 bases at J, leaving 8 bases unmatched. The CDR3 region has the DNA TGTGCCAGCAGCCCGGACAGGGCGGGCGACAATGAGCAGTTCTTC. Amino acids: CASSPDRAGDNEQFF.

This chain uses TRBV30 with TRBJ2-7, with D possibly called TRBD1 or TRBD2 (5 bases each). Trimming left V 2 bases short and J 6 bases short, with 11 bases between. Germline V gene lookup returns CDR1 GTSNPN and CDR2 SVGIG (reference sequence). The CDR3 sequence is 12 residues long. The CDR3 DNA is TGTGCCTGGAGTTTGGTGGGGACCGAGCAGTACTTC. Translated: CAWSLVGTEQYF.

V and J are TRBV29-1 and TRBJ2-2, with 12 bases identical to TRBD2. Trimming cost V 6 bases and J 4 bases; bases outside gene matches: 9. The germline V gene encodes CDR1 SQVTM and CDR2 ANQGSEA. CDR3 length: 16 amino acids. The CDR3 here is CSVGLLAGGTTGELFF. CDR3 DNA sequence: TGCAGCGTGGGGTTACTAGCGGGGGGTACCACCGGGGAGCTGTTTTTT.

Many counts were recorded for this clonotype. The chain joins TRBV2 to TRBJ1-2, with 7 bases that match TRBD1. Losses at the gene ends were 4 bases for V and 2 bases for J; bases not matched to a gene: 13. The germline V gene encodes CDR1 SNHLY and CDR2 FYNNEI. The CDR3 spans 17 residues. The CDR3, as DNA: TGTGCCAGCAGTGGAGGGACCCGGACAGGAACGAACTATGGCTACACCTTC. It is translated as CASSGGTRTGTNYGYTF.

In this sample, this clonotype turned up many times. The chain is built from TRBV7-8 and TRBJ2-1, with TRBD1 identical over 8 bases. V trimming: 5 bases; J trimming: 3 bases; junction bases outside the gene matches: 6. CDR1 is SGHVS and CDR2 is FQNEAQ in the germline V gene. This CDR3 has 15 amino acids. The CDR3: CASSPTGVNYNEQFF. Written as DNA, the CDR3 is TGTGCCAGCAGCCCGACAGGGGTAAACTACAATGAGCAGTTCTTC.